Below are 27 T cell receptor beta chains sequenced from a single sample in a study of shared clonotypes between healthy human individuals. Clones were sequenced by immunoSEQ multiplex PCR, and TCRdb holds only the in-frame ones, with some missing. The table lists about 2.3 million clones, approximately 93% of them singletons. Sequences were obtained from naive CD4+ T cells from PBMCs. The subset here: CD45RA+ positively selected. These receptors came from a man between 18 and 29 years old in good health. Some clones in this sample may be carry-over from other donors' samples.

Points on this clone: Other DNA sequences in the sample encode the same CDR3. The rearrangement uses TRBV5-1 and TRBJ1-1; no firm D call. In germline, CDR1 is SGHRS, CDR2 YFSETQ. CDR3 length: 14 residues. The V gene lost 5 bases and the J gene lost 0 bases, with 11 bases spanning the gap. CDR3 loop: CASSPLGLNTEAFF. The CDR3 DNA is TGCGCCAGCAGTCCCTTAGGACTGAACACTGAAGCTTTCTTT. The entire variable domain, with the rest obtained from reference TRBV5-1 and TRBJ1-1, is as follows: KAGVTQTPRYLIKTRGQQVTLSCSPISGHRSVSWYQQTPGQGLQFLFEYFSETQRNKGNFPGRFSGRQFSNSRSEMNVSTLELGDSALYLCASSPLGLNTEAFFGQGTRLTVV.

The chain uses TRBV28 and TRBJ2-5, with 7 bases that match TRBD2. Germline CDR1 MDHEN, CDR2 SYDVKM. CDR3 length: 16 amino acids. Trimming removed 7 bases from V and 2 bases from J; junction bases left unmatched: 13. The CDR3 sequence: CASIERDYKIQETQYF. DNA of the CDR3: TGTGCCAGCATCGAGCGGGACTATAAAATTCAAGAGACCCAGTACTTC.

Remarks on this clone: The same CDR3 also results from other DNA sequences found in this sample. CDR3: CASSQGGTEAFF. As DNA, the CDR3 is TGCGCCAGCAGCCAAGGGGGGACTGAAGCTTTCTTT. The rearrangement uses TRBV5-1 and TRBJ1-1; a weak D match, TRBD1 (6 bases). Germline V lookup: CDR1 SGHRS, CDR2 YFSETQ. The ends were cut back, 4 bases at V and 5 bases at J, with 9 bases in the middle. CDR3 size: 12 residues.

The chain joins TRBV6-5 to TRBJ2-7; no firm D call. This CDR3 has 14 amino acids. CDR1 and CDR2 (germline): MNHEY, SVGAGI. V dropped 0 bases and J dropped 3 bases, with 9 bases sitting between them. The DNA for the CDR3 is TGTGCCAGCAGTTACTCGTTTAAGGGCTACGAGCAGTACTTC. Translated, it gives CASSYSFKGYEQYF.

The chain combines TRBV7-8 with TRBJ1-1, with D tentatively TRBD1 (5 bases). Between the trimmed V and J ends, which lost 1 base and 6 bases, there was a span of 21 bases. The CDR3 contains 17 residues. The germline gives CDR1 SGHVS, CDR2 FQNEAQ. CDR3 loop: CASSLVPDSGGWAEAFF. The CDR3, as DNA: TGTGCCAGCAGCTTAGTCCCGGATTCGGGGGGATGGGCTGAAGCTTTCTTT.

Remarks on this clone: The sample has other DNA sequences that encode this CDR3 too. The chain carries TRBV18 and TRBJ2-1; D unclear. Deletions cut 2 bases from V and 2 bases from J, with 10 bases between. The CDR3 runs to 15 residues. Germline V gene lookup returns CDR1 KGHSH and CDR2 LQKENI. The DNA for the CDR3 is TGTGCCAGCTCACCAAGTTCGGGTACCTACAATGAGCAGTTCTTC. Translated: CASSPSSGTYNEQFF.

The V and J genes are TRBV7-9 and TRBJ2-3; perhaps TRBD2 as D (5 bases). The CDR3 spans 15 residues. V lost 4 bases, J lost 1 base, and 12 bases lay in between. CDR1 and CDR2 (germline): SEHNR, FQNEAQ (reference sequence). As DNA, the CDR3 is TGTGCCAGCAGCTCCCGAGCGGATCGCACAGATACGCAGTATTTT. This translates into CASSSRADRTDTQYF. The full variable domain, with the rest looked up from reference TRBV7-9 and TRBJ2-3, is DTGVSQNPRHKITKRGQNVTFRCDPISEHNRLYWYRQTLGQGPEFLTYFQNEAQLEKSRLLSDRFSAERPKGSFSTLEIQRTEQGDSAMYLCASSSRADRTDTQYFGPGTRLTVL.

The chain recombines TRBV5-1 with TRBJ2-2; D might be TRBD1 (6 bases). CDR1 is SGHRS and CDR2 is YFSETQ in the germline V gene. The CDR3 contains 15 residues. The V gene lost 1 base and the J gene lost 3 bases, with 10 bases spanning the gap. CDR3 sequence reads: CASSLSTGYTGELFF. The CDR3 coding sequence is TGCGCCAGCAGCTTGTCGACAGGCTACACCGGGGAGCTGTTTTTT.

The V gene is TRBV18, the J gene TRBJ2-1; D may be TRBD1 or TRBD2 (5 bases each). CDR1 is KGHSH, CDR2 LQKENI, per germline. This CDR3 region has 13 residues. Trimming shortened V by 5 bases and J by 3 bases, and 8 bases separated the two germline ends. The CDR3 reads CASSTGLYNEQFF. For the CDR3, the DNA is TGTGCCAGCTCAACAGGACTCTACAATGAGCAGTTCTTC.

CDR3 sequence reads: CAIFEAGYYEQYF. CDR3 DNA: TGTGCCATCTTCGAAGCGGGATACTACGAGCAGTACTTC. The chain joins TRBV6-1 to TRBJ2-7; 7 bases map to TRBD2. Germline loops: CDR1 MNHNS, CDR2 SASEGT. V trimming: 10 bases; J trimming: 3 bases; junction bases outside the gene matches: 9. The CDR3 is 13 amino acids.

The chain links TRBV11-2 to TRBJ2-2, with a possible D match to TRBD1 (5 bases). CDR1 SGHAT and CDR2 FQNNGV come from the germline V gene. CDR3 length: 14 residues. V was clipped by 4 bases and J by 4 bases, with 10 bases between them. CDR3 protein: CASSSRQGTGELFF. The CDR3, as DNA: TGTGCCAGCAGCTCGCGCCAGGGCACCGGGGAGCTGTTTTTT.

This clone was counted once. J is TRBJ1-1 and V is TRBV12-5; 10 bases fit TRBD1. Trimming took 5 bases from V and 10 from J; bases not matched to a gene: 10. Looked up from germline, CDR1 is LGHNT and CDR2 is FRNRAP. This CDR3 spans 14 amino acids. CDR3 DNA sequence: TGTGCTAGTGGTAGCTCCGGGACAGGGGCGGGAGCTTTCTTT. It yields the protein CASGSSGTGAGAFF.

This clone appeared a few times. The chain employs TRBV7-9 and TRBJ2-3; 7 bases are shared with TRBD2. The trim removed 4 bases at V and 0 bases at J, leaving 4 bases unmatched. CDR1 is SEHNR, CDR2 FQNEAQ, per germline (reference sequence). The CDR3 extends over 15 amino acids. The DNA of the CDR3 is TGTGCCAGCAGCTCCAGACTAGCTAGCACAGATACGCAGTATTTT. It encodes CASSSRLASTDTQYF.

This clone came up once. This sample includes further DNA sequences coding for the same CDR3. This rearrangement joins TRBV7-9 to TRBJ2-7; 7 nucleotides match TRBD1. CDR1 and CDR2 from the germline V gene are SEHNR and FQNEAQ (reference sequence). Trimming cost V 5 bases and J 2 bases; bases outside gene matches: 6. This CDR3 region has 14 residues. The CDR3 coding sequence is TGTGCCAGCAGCCCCAGGACAGGAACCTACGAGCAGTACTTC. It translates to CASSPRTGTYEQYF.

The chain joins TRBV28 to TRBJ2-5, with D possibly being TRBD2 (6 bases). In germline, CDR1 is MDHEN, CDR2 SYDVKM. The ends were cut back, 7 bases at V and 3 bases at J, with 12 bases in the middle. The CDR3 contains 13 residues. The CDR3 bases are TGTGCCAGCACTCTATCGGGGGAAGAGACCCAGTACTTC. It is translated as CASTLSGEETQYF.

The CDR3 sequence: CASSSSTNYGYTF. DNA for the CDR3: TGTGCCAGCAGCTCCTCTACTAACTATGGCTACACCTTC. The V call is TRBV7-3, the J call TRBJ1-2; D gene uncertain. V lost 4 bases and J lost 0, with 6 bases in between. CDR3 length equals 13 residues. Germline V gene data show CDR1 as SGHTA and CDR2 as FQGTGA.

A remark on this clone: The same CDR3 can be traced to other DNA sequences in this sample. The V call is TRBV2, the J call TRBJ1-4; D not resolved. The CDR3 extends over 11 amino acids. V was clipped by 1 base and J by 11 bases, with 5 bases between them. Germline CDR1 is SNHLY and CDR2 is FYNNEI. As DNA, the CDR3 is TGTGCCAGCAGTGAAGGTGGGAAACTGTTTTTT. This gives the protein CASSEGGKLFF.

This chain's CDR3 is CASSLLGTGQGNTIYF. The CDR3 DNA follows: TGCGCCAGCAGCTTGTTGGGGACAGGGCAAGGAAACACCATATATTTT. J is TRBJ1-3 and V is TRBV5-1; 9 positions match TRBD1. V was pared by 1 base and J by 4 bases, with 6 bases of the junction left unmatched. The CDR3 runs to 16 residues. Per germline, CDR1 SGHRS and CDR2 YFSETQ. Full variable domain (outside the CDR3, taken from reference TRBV5-1 and TRBJ1-3): KAGVTQTPRYLIKTRGQQVTLSCSPISGHRSVSWYQQTPGQGLQFLFEYFSETQRNKGNFPGRFSGRQFSNSRSEMNVSTLELGDSALYLCASSLLGTGQGNTIYFGEGSWLTVV.

DNA for the CDR3: TGTGCCAGCAGTGGTACCGGGACAGGGGGCGCTGGCTACACCTTC. This gives the protein CASSGTGTGGAGYTF. This rearrangement joins TRBV6-5 to TRBJ1-2; 12 nucleotides agree with TRBD1. This CDR3 is 15 amino acids long. Per germline, CDR1 MNHEY and CDR2 SVGAGI. V was clipped by 5 bases and J by 7 bases; unmatched bases: 8.

This sequence joins TRBV20-1 and TRBJ2-3, with D perhaps TRBD2 (5 bases). In germline, CDR1 is DFQATT, CDR2 SNEGSKA (reference sequence). The CDR3 contains 11 residues. The V end lost 3 bases, the J end lost 8 bases, and 9 bases lay between the germline ends. The CDR3 reads CSARDFPTQYF. The CDR3 DNA reads TGCAGTGCTAGGGACTTCCCTACGCAGTATTTT.

The rearrangement uses TRBV7-3 and TRBJ2-1; D call uncertain. Trimming took 6 bases from V and 8 from J, leaving 17 bases between them. Germline lookup yields CDR1 SGHTA and CDR2 FQGTGA. The CDR3 loop spans 14 amino acids. The CDR3 coding sequence is TGTGCCAGCAGTTCCACACTAACCTCCCATGAGCAGTTCTTC. It codes for CASSSTLTSHEQFF.

Worth noting for this clone: This specimen includes other DNA sequences encoding the same CDR3. The chain recombines TRBV6-5 with TRBJ2-7; 7 nucleotides agree with TRBD1. Germline V gene sequence: CDR1 MNHEY, CDR2 SVGAGI. CDR3 size: 15 residues. J lost 1 base, V lost 6 bases, and 9 bases had no gene match. CDR3 amino acids: CASRFRDRGSYEQYF. The CDR3 DNA follows: TGTGCCAGCAGGTTCCGGGACAGAGGATCCTACGAGCAGTACTTC.

The chain recombines TRBV27 with TRBJ1-1; 9 positions match TRBD1. Germline-derived CDR1 and CDR2 are MNHEY and SMNVEV (reference sequence). This CDR3 has 14 residues. Germline trimming cut 5 bases from V and 4 bases from J; bases unmatched to any gene: 5. CDR3 loop: CASSPHRGPTEAFF. DNA for the CDR3: TGTGCCAGCAGTCCCCACAGGGGGCCCACTGAAGCTTTCTTT.

This chain links TRBV29-1 with TRBJ2-5, with 8 bases fitting TRBD1. Matching the DNA end better, TRBJ2-7 makes the J call doubtful. CDR1 is SQVTM and CDR2 is ANQGSEA in the germline V gene. This CDR3 has 17 amino acids. The CDR3 reads CSVQDRVSGGVTYEQYF. CDR3 coding DNA: TGCAGCGTTCAGGACAGGGTCAGTGGCGGGGTCACCTACGAGCAGTACTTC.

As regards this clone: The sample carries other DNA sequences with the same CDR3. The V gene is TRBV7-9, the J gene TRBJ2-5; 11 positions agree with TRBD2. This CDR3 is 14 amino acids long. After removal of 5 bases from V and 4 bases from J, the junction contained 3 bases not matched to a gene. Germline assignment: CDR1 SEHNR and CDR2 FQNEAQ (reference sequence). CDR3 loop: CASSLLAGVETQYF. The CDR3 DNA reads TGTGCCAGCAGCCTACTAGCGGGGGTAGAGACCCAGTACTTC.

V is TRBV7-7 and J is TRBJ2-1; TRBD2 matches at 9 bases. This CDR3 comprises 15 residues. The V gene end was trimmed by 4 bases and the J gene end by 7 bases; junction bases not matched to a gene: 8. In germline, CDR1 is SSHAT, CDR2 FNYEAQ (reference sequence). The CDR3 loop reads CASSSSSGGKNEQFF. DNA of the CDR3: TGTGCCAGCAGCTCCTCAAGCGGGGGGAAAAATGAGCAGTTCTTC.

V is TRBV5-4 and J is TRBJ1-1; D may be TRBD1 (5 bases). The germline V gene has CDR1 SGHNT and CDR2 YYREEE (reference sequence). CDR3 length: 16 amino acids. Trimming left V 4 bases short and J 3 bases short, with 19 bases between. The CDR3 nucleotides read TGTGCCAGCAGCCGGTCAGCTGGGGGAGGGCACACTGAAGCTTTCTTT. Amino acid sequence: CASSRSAGGGHTEAFF. Filled out from reference TRBV5-4 and TRBJ1-1, the complete variable domain reads ETGVTQSPTHLIKTRGQQVTLRCSSQSGHNTVSWYQQALGQGPQFIFQYYREEENGRGNFPPRFSGLQFPNYSSELNVNALELDDSALYLCASSRSAGGGHTEAFFGQGTRLTVV.